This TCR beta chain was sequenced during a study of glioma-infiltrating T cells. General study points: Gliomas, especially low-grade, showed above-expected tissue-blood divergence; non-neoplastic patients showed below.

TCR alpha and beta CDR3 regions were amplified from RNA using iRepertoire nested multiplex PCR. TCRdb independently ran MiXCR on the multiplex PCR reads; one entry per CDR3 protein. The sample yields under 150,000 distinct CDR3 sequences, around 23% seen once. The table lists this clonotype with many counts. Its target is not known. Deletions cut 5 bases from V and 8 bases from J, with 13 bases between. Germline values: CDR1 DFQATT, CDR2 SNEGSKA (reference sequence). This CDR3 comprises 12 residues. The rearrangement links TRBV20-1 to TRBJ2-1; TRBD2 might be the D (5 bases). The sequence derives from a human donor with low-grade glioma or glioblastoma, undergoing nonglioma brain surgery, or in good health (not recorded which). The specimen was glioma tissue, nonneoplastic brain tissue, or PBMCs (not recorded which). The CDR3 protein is CSAGGWSDEQFF. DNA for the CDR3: TGCAGTGCTGGAGGATGGTCCGATGAGCAGTTCTTC.